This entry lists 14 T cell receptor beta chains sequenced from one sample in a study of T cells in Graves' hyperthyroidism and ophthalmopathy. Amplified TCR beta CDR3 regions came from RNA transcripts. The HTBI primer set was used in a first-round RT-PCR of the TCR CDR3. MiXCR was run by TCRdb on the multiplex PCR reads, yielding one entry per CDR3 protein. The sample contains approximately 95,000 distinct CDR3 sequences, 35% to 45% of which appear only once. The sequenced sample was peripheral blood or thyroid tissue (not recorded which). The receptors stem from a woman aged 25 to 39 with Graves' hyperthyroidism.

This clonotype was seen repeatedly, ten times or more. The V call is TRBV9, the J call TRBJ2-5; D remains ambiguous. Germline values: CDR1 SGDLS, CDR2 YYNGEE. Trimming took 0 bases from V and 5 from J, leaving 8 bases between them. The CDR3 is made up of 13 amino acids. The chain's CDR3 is CASSVGGWETQYF. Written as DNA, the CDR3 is TGTGCCAGCAGCGTAGGGGGTTGGGAGACCCAGTACTTC.

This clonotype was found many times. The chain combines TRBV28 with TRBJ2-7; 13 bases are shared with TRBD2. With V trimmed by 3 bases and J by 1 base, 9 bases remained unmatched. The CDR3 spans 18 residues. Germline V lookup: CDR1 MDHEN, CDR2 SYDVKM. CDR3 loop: CASSFLGTSGTKSYEQYF. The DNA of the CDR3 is TGTGCCAGCAGTTTCCTCGGGACTAGCGGGACAAAATCCTACGAGCAGTACTTC.

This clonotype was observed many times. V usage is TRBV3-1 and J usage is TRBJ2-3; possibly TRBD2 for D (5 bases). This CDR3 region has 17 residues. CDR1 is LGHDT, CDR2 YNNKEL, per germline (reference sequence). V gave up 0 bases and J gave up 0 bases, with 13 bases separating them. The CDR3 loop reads CASSQDLIATSTDTQYF. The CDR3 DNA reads TGTGCCAGCAGCCAAGATCTGATAGCGACTAGCACAGATACGCAGTATTTT.

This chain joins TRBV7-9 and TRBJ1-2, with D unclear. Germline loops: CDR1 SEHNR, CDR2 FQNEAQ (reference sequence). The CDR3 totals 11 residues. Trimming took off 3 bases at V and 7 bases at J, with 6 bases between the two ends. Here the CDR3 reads CASSFHGGYTF. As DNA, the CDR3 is TGTGCCAGCAGCTTTCACGGTGGCTACACCTTC.

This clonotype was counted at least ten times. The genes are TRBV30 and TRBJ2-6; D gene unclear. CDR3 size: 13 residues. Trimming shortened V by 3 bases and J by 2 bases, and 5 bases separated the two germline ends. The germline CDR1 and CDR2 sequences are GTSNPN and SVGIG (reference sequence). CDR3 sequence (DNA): TGTGCCTGGAGGGAAGCTGGGGCCAACGTCCTGACTTTC. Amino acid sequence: CAWREAGANVLTF.

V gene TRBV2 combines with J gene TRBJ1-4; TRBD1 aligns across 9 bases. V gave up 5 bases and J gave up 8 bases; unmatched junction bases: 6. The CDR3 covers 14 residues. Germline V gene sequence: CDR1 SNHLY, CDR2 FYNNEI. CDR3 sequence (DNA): TGTGCCAGCAGTTCGGGACAGGGCGGAGAAAAACTGTTTTTT. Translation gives CASSSGQGGEKLFF. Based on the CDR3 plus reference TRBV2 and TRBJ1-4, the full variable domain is EPEVTQTPSHQVTQMGQEVILRCVPISNHLYFYWYRQILGQKVEFLVSFYNNEISEKSEIFDDQFSVERPDGSNFTLKIRSTKLEDSAMYFCASSSGQGGEKLFFGSGTQLSVL.

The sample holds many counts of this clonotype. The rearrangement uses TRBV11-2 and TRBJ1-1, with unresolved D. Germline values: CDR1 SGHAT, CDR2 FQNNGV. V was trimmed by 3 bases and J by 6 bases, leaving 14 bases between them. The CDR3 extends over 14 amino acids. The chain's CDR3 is CASSLPIFPAEAFF. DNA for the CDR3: TGTGCCAGCAGCTTGCCCATTTTTCCCGCTGAAGCTTTCTTT.

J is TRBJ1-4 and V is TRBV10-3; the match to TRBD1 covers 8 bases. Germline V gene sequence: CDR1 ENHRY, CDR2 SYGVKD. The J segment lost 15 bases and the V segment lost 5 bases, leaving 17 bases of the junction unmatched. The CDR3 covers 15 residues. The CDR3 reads CAISKDRVHPRGMFF. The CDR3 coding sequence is TGTGCCATCAGTAAGGACAGGGTGCATCCTCGGGGGATGTTTTTT.

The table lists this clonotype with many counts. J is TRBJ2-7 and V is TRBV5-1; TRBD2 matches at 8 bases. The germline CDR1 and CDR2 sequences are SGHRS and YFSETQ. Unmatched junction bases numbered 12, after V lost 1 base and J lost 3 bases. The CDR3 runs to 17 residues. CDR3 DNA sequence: TGCGCCAGCAGCTTGATAGGGGTTAGCGGGGAATTCTACGAGCAGTACTTC. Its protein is CASSLIGVSGEFYEQYF.

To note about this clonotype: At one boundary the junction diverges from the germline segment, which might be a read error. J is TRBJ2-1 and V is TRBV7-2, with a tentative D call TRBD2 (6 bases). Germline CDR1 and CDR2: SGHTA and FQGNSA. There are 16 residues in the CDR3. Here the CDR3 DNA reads TGTGCCAGCAGCCCTTTTAGCGGCTTCTCCTACAATGAGCAGCTCTTC. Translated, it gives CASSPFSGFSYNEQLF.

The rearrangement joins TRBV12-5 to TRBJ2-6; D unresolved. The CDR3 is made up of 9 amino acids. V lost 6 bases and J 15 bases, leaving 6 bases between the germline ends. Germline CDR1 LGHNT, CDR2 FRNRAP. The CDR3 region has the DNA TGTGCTAGTGGCAGTACCCTGACTTTC. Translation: CASGSTLTF.

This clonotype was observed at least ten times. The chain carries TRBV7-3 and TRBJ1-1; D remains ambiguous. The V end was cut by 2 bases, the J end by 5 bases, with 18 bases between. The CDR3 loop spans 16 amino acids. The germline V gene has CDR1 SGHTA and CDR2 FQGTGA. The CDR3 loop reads CASSLGEGTGETEAFF. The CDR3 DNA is TGTGCCAGCAGCTTAGGTGAGGGAACTGGGGAAACTGAAGCTTTCTTT.

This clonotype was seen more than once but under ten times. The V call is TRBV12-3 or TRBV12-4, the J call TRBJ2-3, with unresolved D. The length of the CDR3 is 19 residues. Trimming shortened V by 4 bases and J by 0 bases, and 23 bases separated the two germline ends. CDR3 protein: CASSYFGISAEFSTDTQYF. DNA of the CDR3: TGTGCCAGCAGTTACTTTGGAATCTCCGCGGAATTTAGCACAGATACGCAGTATTTT.

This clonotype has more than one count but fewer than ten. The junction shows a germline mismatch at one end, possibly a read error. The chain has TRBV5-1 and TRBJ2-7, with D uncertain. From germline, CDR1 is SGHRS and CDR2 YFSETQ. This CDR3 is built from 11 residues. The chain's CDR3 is CASGLGYEQYF. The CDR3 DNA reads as TGCGCCAGCGGCTTGGGATACGAGCAGTACTTC.